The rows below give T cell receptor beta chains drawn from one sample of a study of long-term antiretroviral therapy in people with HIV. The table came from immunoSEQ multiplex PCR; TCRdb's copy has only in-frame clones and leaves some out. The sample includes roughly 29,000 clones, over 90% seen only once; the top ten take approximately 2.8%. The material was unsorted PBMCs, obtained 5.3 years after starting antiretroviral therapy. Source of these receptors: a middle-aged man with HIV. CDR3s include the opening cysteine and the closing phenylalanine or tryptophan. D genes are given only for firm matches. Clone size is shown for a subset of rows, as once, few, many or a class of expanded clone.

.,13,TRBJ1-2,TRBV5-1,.,TGCGCCAGCAGCTTGGACAGTTCCTTTGGCTACACCTTC,CASSLDSSFGYTF
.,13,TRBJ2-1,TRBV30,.,TGTGCCTGGAGTATGGGCTCCTACAATGAGCAGTTCTTC,CAWSMGSYNEQFF
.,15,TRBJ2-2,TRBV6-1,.,TGTGCCAGCAAAAGTGGGGAAAGTTGGACCGGGGAGCTGTTTTTT,CASKSGESWTGELFF
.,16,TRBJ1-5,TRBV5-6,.,TGTGCCAGCAGCTTGGCCCGGCAAGGGGCGGATCAGCCCCAGCATTTT,CASSLARQGADQPQHF
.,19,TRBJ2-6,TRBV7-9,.,TGTGCCAGCACCTTAAATCGGGCAGAACCTAACTCTGGGGCCAACGTCCTGACTTTC,CASTLNRAEPNSGANVLTF
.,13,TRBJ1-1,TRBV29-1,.,TGCAGCGTTTGGGGCAGTTTGAACACTGAAGCTTTCTTT,CSVWGSLNTEAFF
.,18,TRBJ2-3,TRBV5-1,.,TGCGCCAGCAGGAATGACGGGCGGACACCGCCTAGCACAGATACGCAGTATTTT,CASRNDGRTPPSTDTQYF
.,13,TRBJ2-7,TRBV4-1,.,TGCGCCAGCAGCCAAGATGGCAGGGCCGAGCAGTACTTC,CASSQDGRAEQYF
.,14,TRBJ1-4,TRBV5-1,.,TGCGCCAGCAGCTTGGCCGGTGGGGCCGAAAAACTGTTTTTT,CASSLAGGAEKLFF
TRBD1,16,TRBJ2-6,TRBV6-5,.,TGTGCCAGCAGTTATTCCACAGGGGTAGGGGCCAACGTCCTGACTTTC,CASSYSTGVGANVLTF
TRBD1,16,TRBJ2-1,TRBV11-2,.,TGTGCCAGCAGGACACGGACAGGGGACATAAACAATGAGCAGTTCTTC,CASRTRTGDINNEQFF
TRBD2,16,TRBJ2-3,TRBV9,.,TGTGCCAGCAGCTCAGCCGCGGGGGGGGGCACAGATACGCAGTATTTT,CASSSAAGGGTDTQYF
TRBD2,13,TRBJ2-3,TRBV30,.,TGTGCCTTTGCGGGGGAGATCACAGATACGCAGTATTTT,CAFAGEITDTQYF
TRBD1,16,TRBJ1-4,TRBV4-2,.,TGTGCCAGCAGCCTTGGGACAGGGCGCACTAATGAAAAACTGTTTTTT,CASSLGTGRTNEKLFF
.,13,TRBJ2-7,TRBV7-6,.,TGTGCCAGCAGCTTAGACTTAGGGGGAGAGCAGTACTTC,CASSLDLGGEQYF
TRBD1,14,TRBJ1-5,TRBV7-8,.,TGTGCCAGCAGCTCGACAGGGGAGGGACAGCCCCAGCATTTT,CASSSTGEGQPQHF
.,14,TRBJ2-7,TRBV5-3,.,TGTGCCAGAAGCGTCCAAGGTCCCAGATTCGAGCAGTACTTC,CARSVQGPRFEQYF
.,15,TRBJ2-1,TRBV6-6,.,TGTGCCAGCACCATCGGGCGCCAAGCTGGCAATGAGCAGTTCTTC,CASTIGRQAGNEQFF
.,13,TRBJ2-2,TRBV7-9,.,TGTGCCAGCAGCAACAAGAACACCGGGGAGCTGTTTTTT,CASSNKNTGELFF
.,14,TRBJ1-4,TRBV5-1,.,TGCGCCAGCAGCTCCCAGGGGCCGAGTGAAAAACTGTTTTTT,CASSSQGPSEKLFF
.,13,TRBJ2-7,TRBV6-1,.,TGTGCCAGCAGGGGACCCGATCGGCACGAGCAGTACTTC,CASRGPDRHEQYF
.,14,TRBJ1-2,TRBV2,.,TGTGCCAGCAGTGAGGCGGGGACAAACTATGGCTACACCTTC,CASSEAGTNYGYTF
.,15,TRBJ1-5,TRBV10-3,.,TGTGCCATCAGTGAGGGCAGGGATAGCAATCAGCCCCAGCATTTT,CAISEGRDSNQPQHF
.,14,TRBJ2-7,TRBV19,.,TGTGCCAGTAGTATAGGCGCACGCGGCTACGAGCAGTACTTC,CASSIGARGYEQYF
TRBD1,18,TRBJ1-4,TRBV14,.,TGTGCCAGCAGCCACCGGAGACCGGGACAGGGGGCAACAGAAAAACTGTTTTTT,CASSHRRPGQGATEKLFF
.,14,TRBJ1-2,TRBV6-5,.,TGTGCCAGCAGCGAGGGCTCGGATAACTATGGCTACACCTTC,CASSEGSDNYGYTF
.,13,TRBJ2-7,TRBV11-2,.,TGTGCCAGCAGCTTACCGGGGGCCTACGAGCAGTACTTC,CASSLPGAYEQYF
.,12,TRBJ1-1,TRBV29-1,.,TGCAGCGGACGCGGACGGAACACTGAAGCTTTCTTT,CSGRGRNTEAFF
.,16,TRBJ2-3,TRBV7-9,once,TGTGCCAGCAGCCGTAAGACGGTAGGAAGCACAGATACGCAGTATTTT,CASSRKTVGSTDTQYF
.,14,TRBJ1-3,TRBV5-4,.,TGTGCCAGCAGCTTGGGCAGGGGCGGAAACACCATATATTTT,CASSLGRGGNTIYF
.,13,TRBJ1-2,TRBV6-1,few,TGTGCTTCGGAGGACCGCCCTAGCTATGGCTACACCTTC,CASEDRPSYGYTF
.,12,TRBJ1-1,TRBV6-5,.,TGTGCCAGCAGTTACTGGGCTGCTGAAGCTTTCTTT,CASSYWAAEAFF
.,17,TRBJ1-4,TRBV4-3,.,TGCGCCAGCAGCCCAGAGCCGGACGTTACCCTAAATGAAAAACTGTTTTTT,CASSPEPDVTLNEKLFF
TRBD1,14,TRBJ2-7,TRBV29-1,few,TGCAGCGTTCATCCGGGACAGGGGACCTACGAGCAGTACTTC,CSVHPGQGTYEQYF
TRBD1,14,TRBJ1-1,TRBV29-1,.,TGCAGCGTTGATTTTGGGACAGGGACCACTGAAGCTTTCTTT,CSVDFGTGTTEAFF
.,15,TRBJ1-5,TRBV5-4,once,TGTGCCAGCAGCTGGGGGGGGGAAAGCAATCAGCCCCAGCATTTT,CASSWGGESNQPQHF
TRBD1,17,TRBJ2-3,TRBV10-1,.,TGCGCCAGCAGTGAGTCTCGGACAGGGACTAGCACAGATACGCAGTATTTT,CASSESRTGTSTDTQYF
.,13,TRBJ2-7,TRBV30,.,TGTGCCTGGAGTTTTTCCGGGGCCTACGAGCAGTACTTC,CAWSFSGAYEQYF
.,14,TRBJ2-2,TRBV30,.,TGTGCCTGGAGTGTCCCAGGGGTGGCCGGGGAGCTGTTTTTT,CAWSVPGVAGELFF
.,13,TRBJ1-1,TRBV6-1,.,TGTGCCAGCAGGTACGACAGAAACACTGAAGCTTTCTTT,CASRYDRNTEAFF